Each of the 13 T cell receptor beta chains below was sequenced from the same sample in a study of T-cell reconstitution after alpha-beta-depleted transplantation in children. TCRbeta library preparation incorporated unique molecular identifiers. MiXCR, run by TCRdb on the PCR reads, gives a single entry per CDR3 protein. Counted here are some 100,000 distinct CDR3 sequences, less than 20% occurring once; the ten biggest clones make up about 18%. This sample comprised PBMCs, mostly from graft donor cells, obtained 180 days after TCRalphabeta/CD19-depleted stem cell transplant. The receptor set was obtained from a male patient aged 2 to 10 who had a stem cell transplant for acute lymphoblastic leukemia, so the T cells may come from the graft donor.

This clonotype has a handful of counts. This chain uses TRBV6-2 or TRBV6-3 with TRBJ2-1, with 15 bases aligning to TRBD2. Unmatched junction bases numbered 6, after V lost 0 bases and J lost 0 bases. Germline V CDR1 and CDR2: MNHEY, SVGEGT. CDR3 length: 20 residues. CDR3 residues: CASSYSPGLAGGSSYNEQFF. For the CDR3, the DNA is TGTGCCAGCAGTTACTCGCCGGGACTAGCGGGGGGAAGCTCCTACAATGAGCAGTTCTTC.

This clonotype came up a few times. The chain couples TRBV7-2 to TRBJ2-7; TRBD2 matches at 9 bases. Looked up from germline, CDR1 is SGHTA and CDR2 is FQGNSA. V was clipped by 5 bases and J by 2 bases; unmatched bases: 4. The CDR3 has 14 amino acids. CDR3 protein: CASSLSGGAYEQYF. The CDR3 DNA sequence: TGTGCCAGCAGCCTTAGCGGGGGAGCCTACGAGCAGTACTTC.

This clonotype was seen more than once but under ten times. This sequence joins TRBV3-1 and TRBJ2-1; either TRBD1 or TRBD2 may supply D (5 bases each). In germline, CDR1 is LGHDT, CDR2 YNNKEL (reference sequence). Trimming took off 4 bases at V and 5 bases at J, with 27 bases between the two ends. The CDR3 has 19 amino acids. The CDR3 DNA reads TGTGCCAGCAGCCCCGTTTGGTTCCGGGACGCCAAGAATAACAATGAGCAGTTCTTC. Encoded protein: CASSPVWFRDAKNNNEQFF.

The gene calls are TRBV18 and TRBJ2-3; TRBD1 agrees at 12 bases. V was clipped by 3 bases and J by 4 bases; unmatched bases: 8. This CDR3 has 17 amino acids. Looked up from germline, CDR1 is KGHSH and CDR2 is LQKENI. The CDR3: CASSPPGTGGNPDTQYF. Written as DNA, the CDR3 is TGTGCCAGCTCACCCCCCGGGACAGGGGGCAATCCAGATACGCAGTATTTT. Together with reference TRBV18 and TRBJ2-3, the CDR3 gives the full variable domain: NAGVMQNPRHLVRRRGQEARLRCSPMKGHSHVYWYRQLPEEGLKFMVYLQKENIIDESGMPKERFSAEFPKEGPSILRIQQVVRGDSAAYFCASSPPGTGGNPDTQYFGPGTRLTVL.

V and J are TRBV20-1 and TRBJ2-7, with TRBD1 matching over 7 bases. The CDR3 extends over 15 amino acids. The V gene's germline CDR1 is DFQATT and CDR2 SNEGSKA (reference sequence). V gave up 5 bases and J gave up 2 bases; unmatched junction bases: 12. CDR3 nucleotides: TGCAGTGCTGGAGTACCCCGGCAGGGGGCCTACGAGCAGTACTTC. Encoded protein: CSAGVPRQGAYEQYF.

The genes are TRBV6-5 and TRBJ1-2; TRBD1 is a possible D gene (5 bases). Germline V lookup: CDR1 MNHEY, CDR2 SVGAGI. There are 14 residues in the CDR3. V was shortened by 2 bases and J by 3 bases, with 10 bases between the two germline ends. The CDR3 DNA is TGTGCCAGCAGTTACCAGGGTCTCGACTATGGCTACACCTTC. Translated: CASSYQGLDYGYTF.

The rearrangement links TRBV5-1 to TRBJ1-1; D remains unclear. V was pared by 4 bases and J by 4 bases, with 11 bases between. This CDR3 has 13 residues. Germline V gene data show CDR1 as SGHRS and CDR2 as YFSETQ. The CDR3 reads CASSPRVFTEAFF. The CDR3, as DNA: TGCGCCAGCAGCCCCCGGGTCTTCACTGAAGCTTTCTTT.

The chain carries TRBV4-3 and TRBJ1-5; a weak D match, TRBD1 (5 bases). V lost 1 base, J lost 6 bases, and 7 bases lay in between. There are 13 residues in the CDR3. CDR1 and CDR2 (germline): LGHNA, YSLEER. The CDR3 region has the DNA TGCGCCAGCAGCCAAGCAGGGAGTCAGCCCCAGCATTTT. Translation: CASSQAGSQPQHF.

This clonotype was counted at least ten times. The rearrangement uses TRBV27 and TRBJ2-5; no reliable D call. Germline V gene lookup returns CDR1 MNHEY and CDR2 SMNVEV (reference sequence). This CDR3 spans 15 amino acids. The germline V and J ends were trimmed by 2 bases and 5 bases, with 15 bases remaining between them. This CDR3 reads CASSLVRSRGETQYF. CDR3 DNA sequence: TGTGCCAGCAGTTTAGTGCGGTCGCGTGGGGAGACCCAGTACTTC.

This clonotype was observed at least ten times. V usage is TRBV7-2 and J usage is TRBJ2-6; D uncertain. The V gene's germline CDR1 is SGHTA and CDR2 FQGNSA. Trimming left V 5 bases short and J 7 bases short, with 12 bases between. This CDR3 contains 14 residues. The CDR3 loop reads CASSPGEFANVLTF. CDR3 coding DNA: TGTGCCAGCAGCCCAGGAGAGTTTGCCAACGTCCTGACTTTC.

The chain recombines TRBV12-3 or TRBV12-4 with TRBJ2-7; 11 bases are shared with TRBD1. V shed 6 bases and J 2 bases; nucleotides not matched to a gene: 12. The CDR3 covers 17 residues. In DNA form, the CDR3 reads TGTGCCAGCAGCAGTTGGACAGGGGGCTTAAGGGCCTACGAGCAGTACTTC. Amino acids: CASSSWTGGLRAYEQYF.

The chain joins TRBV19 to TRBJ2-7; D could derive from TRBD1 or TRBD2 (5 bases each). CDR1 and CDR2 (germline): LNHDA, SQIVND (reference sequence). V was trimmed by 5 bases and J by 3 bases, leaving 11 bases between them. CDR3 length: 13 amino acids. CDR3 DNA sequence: TGTGCCAGTAGTCGGGACCAGAACTACGAGCAGTACTTC. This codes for CASSRDQNYEQYF.

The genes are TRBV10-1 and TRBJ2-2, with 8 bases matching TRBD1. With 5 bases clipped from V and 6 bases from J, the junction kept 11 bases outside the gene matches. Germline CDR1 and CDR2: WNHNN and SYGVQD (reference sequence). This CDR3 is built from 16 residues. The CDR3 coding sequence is TGCGCCAGCAGTCATCCGGGACAGGCTGGCCCCGGGGAGCTGTTTTTT. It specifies CASSHPGQAGPGELFF.